This TCR beta chain was captured in a study of control samples from healthy donors and cancer patients. Produced via immunoSEQ multiplex PCR; TCRdb's table is partial and in-frame only. The sample records about 110,000 clones, approximately 84% being singletons. CDR3 length: 15 residues. Germline V gene sequence: CDR1 MGHDK, CDR2 SYGVNS. The V gene lost 3 bases and the J gene lost 7 bases, with 18 bases spanning the gap. Sequencing was carried out using blood. The receptor comes from a young man in good health. The chain has TRBV25-1 and TRBJ1-2, with D tentatively TRBD1 (6 bases). CDR3 in amino acids: CASSDPARARGGYTF. In DNA, the CDR3 is TGTGCCAGCAGTGACCCCGCCCGGGCCAGGGGTGGCTACACCTTC.